The rows below give T cell receptor beta chains drawn from one sample of a study of neurological immune-mediated disorders. TCRdb processed the 5' RACE reads anew with MiXCR; each CDR3 protein has one entry. The sample includes about 120,000 distinct CDR3 sequences, roughly 3.1% seen only once; the top ten take 1% to 1.5%. The sequenced sample consisted of PBMCs. The source is a woman aged 25 to 39 with multiple sclerosis. The CDR3 runs from the conserved cysteine through the conserved F or W. The order of the fields is clone size, D gene, J gene, V gene, CDR3 DNA, CDR3 protein. D genes are given only for firm matches. Expanded clones are given a class, and other clones once, few, many or no size at all.

clone size: many
D gene: .
J gene: TRBJ1-2
V gene: TRBV10-3
CDR3 DNA: TGTGCCATCATTGGCGGTTTCCCCAACTATGGCTACACCTTC
CDR3 protein: CAIIGGFPNYGYTF

clone size: many
D gene: TRBD1
J gene: TRBJ1-1
V gene: TRBV25-1
CDR3 DNA: TGTGCCAGCAGTGGGCAGGGGGCCTCTGAAGCTTTCTTT
CDR3 protein: CASSGQGASEAFF

clone size: many
D gene: .
J gene: TRBJ2-5
V gene: TRBV20-1
CDR3 DNA: TGCAGTGCTAGGGGGCCCACTAGATTCCAAGAGACCCAGTACTTC
CDR3 protein: CSARGPTRFQETQYF

clone size: many
D gene: .
J gene: TRBJ2-5
V gene: TRBV4-3
CDR3 DNA: TGCGCCAGCAGCCAAGATCGAAGGGGCCAAGAGACCCAGTACTTC
CDR3 protein: CASSQDRRGQETQYF

clone size: many
D gene: .
J gene: TRBJ2-1
V gene: TRBV9
CDR3 DNA: TGTGCCAGCAGCGTAGAGAACTGGGGAGAGCAGTTCTTC
CDR3 protein: CASSVENWGEQFF

clone size: many
D gene: .
J gene: TRBJ2-7
V gene: TRBV7-2
CDR3 DNA: TGTGCCAGCAGCTTAGTATCTTCGGGGAGAGCCTCTGGCGAGCAGTACTTC
CDR3 protein: CASSLVSSGRASGEQYF

clone size: .
D gene: .
J gene: TRBJ1-1
V gene: TRBV20-1
CDR3 DNA: TGCAGTGCTAGAGACGGGAGGGGGGGGTTGGATTTCTTT
CDR3 protein: CSARDGRGGLDFF

clone size: many
D gene: TRBD2
J gene: TRBJ2-5
V gene: TRBV20-1
CDR3 DNA: TGCAGTACGCAGGGTGGGAGCGGGGAAGAGACCCAGTACTTC
CDR3 protein: CSTQGGSGEETQYF

clone size: many
D gene: TRBD2
J gene: TRBJ2-1
V gene: TRBV20-1
CDR3 DNA: TGCAGTGCTAGAGTACAAGCGGGAGGGCCGAGCGGCAATGAGCAGTTCTTC
CDR3 protein: CSARVQAGGPSGNEQFF

clone size: many
D gene: .
J gene: TRBJ1-6
V gene: TRBV7-2
CDR3 DNA: TGTGCCAGCAGCTACGATCGCGGGTCACCCCTCCACTTT
CDR3 protein: CASSYDRGSPLHF

clone size: many
D gene: .
J gene: TRBJ1-6
V gene: TRBV10-3
CDR3 DNA: TGTGCCATCAGTGAGTCGGGGGACTCCTATAATTCACCCCTCCACTTT
CDR3 protein: CAISESGDSYNSPLHF

clone size: many
D gene: .
J gene: TRBJ2-1
V gene: TRBV10-3
CDR3 DNA: TGTGCCATCAGTGAGTCGCCGTTGACGGGGAGCTCCTACAATGAGCAGTTCTTC
CDR3 protein: CAISESPLTGSSYNEQFF

clone size: .
D gene: TRBD1
J gene: TRBJ1-1
V gene: TRBV24-1
CDR3 DNA: TGTGCCACAAGGGGGCTGGTTACTGAAGCTTTCTTT
CDR3 protein: CATRGLVTEAFF

clone size: many
D gene: .
J gene: TRBJ2-7
V gene: TRBV30
CDR3 DNA: TGTGCCTGGAGTGGGCGGATTACCTACGAGCAGTACTTC
CDR3 protein: CAWSGRITYEQYF

clone size: many
D gene: .
J gene: TRBJ2-2
V gene: TRBV10-3
CDR3 DNA: TGTGCCATCAAGGGGGAGAACACCGGGGAGCTGTTTTTT
CDR3 protein: CAIKGENTGELFF

clone size: many
D gene: .
J gene: TRBJ2-2
V gene: TRBV5-1
CDR3 DNA: TGCGCCAGCAGCCCATTAGCAGACACCGGGGAGCTGTTTTTT
CDR3 protein: CASSPLADTGELFF

clone size: many
D gene: TRBD1
J gene: TRBJ1-6
V gene: TRBV7-6
CDR3 DNA: TGTGCCAGCAGCTTAGCCCTCATACCGGGACAGGCGAATAATTCACCCCTCCACTTT
CDR3 protein: CASSLALIPGQANNSPLHF

clone size: .
D gene: TRBD2
J gene: TRBJ2-1
V gene: TRBV2
CDR3 DNA: TGTGCCAGCAGCGGGGGGAATTACAATGAGCAGTTCTTC
CDR3 protein: CASSGGNYNEQFF

clone size: .
D gene: TRBD1
J gene: TRBJ2-1
V gene: TRBV20-1
CDR3 DNA: TGCAGTGCGGGTGGGACAGTTAAAACTGAGCAGTTCTTC
CDR3 protein: CSAGGTVKTEQFF

clone size: many
D gene: TRBD2
J gene: TRBJ2-2
V gene: TRBV2
CDR3 DNA: TGTGCCAGTGAGAATAGCGGGGGGGCCAGGAACACCGGGGAGCTGTTTTTT
CDR3 protein: CASENSGGARNTGELFF

clone size: many
D gene: .
J gene: TRBJ2-3
V gene: TRBV5-6
CDR3 DNA: TGTGCCAGCAGCCTGACTAGTTTTGTCGCAGATACGCAGTATTTT
CDR3 protein: CASSLTSFVADTQYF

clone size: many
D gene: .
J gene: TRBJ2-3
V gene: TRBV4-3
CDR3 DNA: TGCGCCAGCAGCCAGGAAATGAGGGCAACAGATACGCAGTATTTT
CDR3 protein: CASSQEMRATDTQYF

clone size: many
D gene: .
J gene: TRBJ1-1
V gene: TRBV14
CDR3 DNA: TGTGCCAGCAGCCAAGTGACCCTCACTGAAGCTTTCTTT
CDR3 protein: CASSQVTLTEAFF

clone size: many
D gene: .
J gene: TRBJ2-7
V gene: TRBV7-9
CDR3 DNA: TGTGCCAGCAGCCTCCCTACGGGCCTCGAGCAGTACTTC
CDR3 protein: CASSLPTGLEQYF

clone size: many
D gene: TRBD2
J gene: TRBJ2-3
V gene: TRBV20-1
CDR3 DNA: TGCAGTGCTAGTATCCGGGACTACACAGATACGCAGTATTTT
CDR3 protein: CSASIRDYTDTQYF

clone size: many
D gene: .
J gene: TRBJ2-5
V gene: TRBV2
CDR3 DNA: TGTGCCAGCAGTGAATTCCTAAGGGGGAATCAAGAGACCCAGTACTTC
CDR3 protein: CASSEFLRGNQETQYF

clone size: many
D gene: TRBD1
J gene: TRBJ2-5
V gene: TRBV6-1
CDR3 DNA: TGTGCCAGCAGTGTGACAGGGCCCCAAGAGACCCAGTACTTC
CDR3 protein: CASSVTGPQETQYF

clone size: many
D gene: .
J gene: TRBJ2-3
V gene: TRBV29-1
CDR3 DNA: TGCAGCGTTGAAGATTACCGGGACCCTACGCAGTATTTT
CDR3 protein: CSVEDYRDPTQYF

clone size: many
D gene: .
J gene: TRBJ1-1
V gene: TRBV5-1
CDR3 DNA: TGCGCCAGCAGCTTGGCCCCACCCGGACAGGAAGCTTTCTTT
CDR3 protein: CASSLAPPGQEAFF

clone size: many
D gene: TRBD1
J gene: TRBJ1-2
V gene: TRBV9
CDR3 DNA: TGTGCCAGCAGCGTAGCACAGGGGGGTGGCTATGGCTACACCTTC
CDR3 protein: CASSVAQGGGYGYTF

clone size: many
D gene: .
J gene: TRBJ1-1
V gene: TRBV15
CDR3 DNA: TGTGCCACCAGCGGGGATGCGGACACTGAAGCTTTCTTT
CDR3 protein: CATSGDADTEAFF

clone size: many
D gene: TRBD1
J gene: TRBJ1-1
V gene: TRBV10-2
CDR3 DNA: TGCGCCAGCAGCCCCCGGACAGGGCCGACTGAAGCTTTCTTT
CDR3 protein: CASSPRTGPTEAFF

clone size: many
D gene: .
J gene: TRBJ1-1
V gene: TRBV19
CDR3 DNA: TGTGCCAGTAGTACACCAGGCGCCACTGAAGCTTTCTTT
CDR3 protein: CASSTPGATEAFF

clone size: .
D gene: .
J gene: TRBJ2-2
V gene: TRBV5-1
CDR3 DNA: TGCGCCAGCAGCTTGGGAGGTATAGGCACCGGGGAGCTGTTTTTT
CDR3 protein: CASSLGGIGTGELFF

clone size: many
D gene: TRBD1
J gene: TRBJ2-2
V gene: TRBV5-1
CDR3 DNA: TGCGCCAGCAGAATCGACAGGGGTCGGACCGGGGAGCTGTTTTTT
CDR3 protein: CASRIDRGRTGELFF

clone size: many
D gene: .
J gene: TRBJ2-4
V gene: TRBV29-1
CDR3 DNA: TGCAGCGTTGAAGCAGGGTCTAGAAACATTCAGTACTTC
CDR3 protein: CSVEAGSRNIQYF

clone size: many
D gene: .
J gene: TRBJ1-1
V gene: TRBV12-3/TRBV12-4
CDR3 DNA: TGTGCCAGCGGCCCAACTGAGGGCAGCACTGAAGCTTTCTTT
CDR3 protein: CASGPTEGSTEAFF

clone size: many
D gene: .
J gene: TRBJ1-4
V gene: TRBV7-2
CDR3 DNA: TGTGCCAGCAGCCCGGTGTGGGGGGCGGGAGAAAAACTGTTTTTT
CDR3 protein: CASSPVWGAGEKLFF

clone size: many
D gene: .
J gene: TRBJ2-7
V gene: TRBV7-2
CDR3 DNA: TGTGCCAGCAGCTCTCAGGGGACGGGCTCCTACGAGCAGTACTTC
CDR3 protein: CASSSQGTGSYEQYF

clone size: many
D gene: TRBD2
J gene: TRBJ2-3
V gene: TRBV20-1
CDR3 DNA: TGCAGTGCTAGAGATTTACGGAAGCGGGGGACCACAGATACGCAGTATTTT
CDR3 protein: CSARDLRKRGTTDTQYF

clone size: many
D gene: .
J gene: TRBJ1-4
V gene: TRBV30
CDR3 DNA: TGTGCCTGGAAGTTGAGGGAAGATGAAAAACTGTTTTTT
CDR3 protein: CAWKLREDEKLFF